One and the same sample provided the 4 T cell receptor beta chains below, sequenced in a study of blood T cell repertoires in COVID-19. Sequenced by immunoSEQ multiplex PCR; TCRdb stores in-frame clones only, minus some. The table has some 210,000 clones, 92% seen once. The sequencing sample was made of peripheral blood. These receptors were obtained from a man aged 30 to 39 with acute or convalescent COVID-19.

This clone was seen just once. The genes are TRBV19 and TRBJ2-1; the D gene is possibly TRBD2 (5 bases). The CDR3 sequence is 18 residues long. Between the trimmed V and J ends, which lost 1 base and 4 bases, there was a span of 20 bases. The germline CDR1 and CDR2 sequences are LNHDA and SQIVND (reference sequence). The CDR3 loop is CASSIAKIEGRLYNEQFF. The CDR3 DNA sequence: TGTGCCAGTAGTATAGCTAAGATTGAGGGCCGTTTATACAATGAGCAGTTCTTC.

This clone came up once. The chain combines TRBV5-1 with TRBJ2-5; TRBD1 matches at 8 bases. Germline V gives CDR1 SGHRS, CDR2 YFSETQ. The CDR3 totals 14 residues. Trimming at V came to 5 bases and at J to 7 bases, leaving 10 bases not matched to a gene. The CDR3 loop reads CASREETGAGTQYF. The CDR3 DNA reads as TGCGCCAGCAGGGAAGAGACAGGGGCAGGGACCCAGTACTTC.

The genes are TRBV2 and TRBJ2-6; 7 nucleotides align to TRBD1. V shed 4 bases and J 3 bases; nucleotides not matched to a gene: 6. CDR1 and CDR2 from the germline V gene are SNHLY and FYNNEI. This CDR3 has 16 amino acids. DNA of the CDR3: TGTGCCAGCAGTGTGGAGAGACAGGGTGGGGCCAACGTCCTGACTTTC. This sequence encodes CASSVERQGGANVLTF.

This CDR3 reads CASSPDRAAKNIQYF. CDR3 DNA sequence: TGTGCCAGCTCACCGGACAGAGCGGCCAAAAACATTCAGTACTTC. This sequence joins TRBV18 and TRBJ2-4, with D perhaps matching TRBD1 (6 bases). This CDR3 has 15 residues. Trimming removed 3 bases from V and 1 base from J, with 10 bases in between. Germline values: CDR1 KGHSH, CDR2 LQKENI. Together with reference TRBV18 and TRBJ2-4, the CDR3 gives the full variable domain: NAGVMQNPRHLVRRRGQEARLRCSPMKGHSHVYWYRQLPEEGLKFMVYLQKENIIDESGMPKERFSAEFPKEGPSILRIQQVVRGDSAAYFCASSPDRAAKNIQYFGAGTRLSVL.